Listed here is a single T cell receptor (beta chain). Its antigen remains unidentified. The data were obtained in a study of cytomegalovirus exposure and HLA in healthy donors. General study points: Most TCR sequences showed up rarely, but some public TCRs showed up in many donors. The study listed 164 cytomegalovirus-associated TCR beta chains. As a later analysis revealed, most CMV-associated TCR beta chains appeared HLA-restricted.

There are 15 residues in the CDR3. Losses at the gene ends were 2 bases for V and 7 bases for J; bases not matched to a gene: 8. The germline V gene has CDR1 SGDLS and CDR2 YYNGEE. PCR involved 60 Vbeta and 13 Jbeta primers. TCRdb's table, derived via immunoSEQ multiplex PCR, lists solely in-frame clones and lacks some. The sample holds about 120,000 clones, approximately 72% seen once. This TCR came from a man in his sixties in good health and CMV-seropositive. The genes are TRBV9 and TRBJ2-1, with 8 nucleotides matching TRBD2. Input material: PBMCs. The CDR3 bases are TGTGCCAGCAGCGTTCCGGGACTAGGAGGGAATGAGCAGTTCTTC. Translation gives CASSVPGLGGNEQFF. The whole variable domain, remainder taken from reference TRBV9 and TRBJ2-1, is DSGVTQTPKHLITATGQRVTLRCSPRSGDLSVYWYQQSLDQGLQFLIQYYNGEERAKGNILERFSAQQFPDLHSELNLSSLELGDSALYFCASSVPGLGGNEQFFGPGTRLTVL.